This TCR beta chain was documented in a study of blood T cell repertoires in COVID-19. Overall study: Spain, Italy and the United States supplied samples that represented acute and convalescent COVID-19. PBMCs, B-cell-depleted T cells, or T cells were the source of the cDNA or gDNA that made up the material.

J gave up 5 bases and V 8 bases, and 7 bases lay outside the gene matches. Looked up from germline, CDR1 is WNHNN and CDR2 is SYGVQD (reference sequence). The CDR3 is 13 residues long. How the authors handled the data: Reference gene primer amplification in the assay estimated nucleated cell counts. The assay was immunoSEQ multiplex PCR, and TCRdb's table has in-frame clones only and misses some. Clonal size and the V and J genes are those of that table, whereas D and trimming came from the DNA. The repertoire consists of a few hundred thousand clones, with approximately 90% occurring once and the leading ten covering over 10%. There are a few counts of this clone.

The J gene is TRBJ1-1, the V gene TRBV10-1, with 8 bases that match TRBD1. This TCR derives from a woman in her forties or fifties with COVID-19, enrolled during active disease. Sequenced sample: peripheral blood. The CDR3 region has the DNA TGCGCCAGCCGCGCAGGGGGCGAAACTGAAGCTTTCTTT. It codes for CASRAGGETEAFF.